This TCR beta chain was recovered during a study of blood T cell repertoires in COVID-19. The overall study: The United States, Italy and Spain were the sources of the acute and convalescent COVID-19 samples. The cDNA or gDNA used as material had been derived from T cells, B-cell-depleted T cells, or PBMCs.

Authors' processing steps: Reference gene primer amplification in the assay estimated nucleated cell counts. Generated by immunoSEQ multiplex PCR, the TCRdb table keeps only in-frame clones and is missing some. V and J calls and clone size come straight from that table; D and trimming were deduced from the DNA. The sample comprises 75,000 to 100,000 clones, around 87% of which are singletons, and 7% to 8% rests with the top ten. The CDR3 is 18 residues long. V trimming: 3 bases; J trimming: 3 bases; junction bases outside the gene matches: 12. Germline lookup yields CDR1 MNHEY and CDR2 SMNVEV (reference sequence).

This chain uses TRBV27 with TRBJ1-1; 11 bases align to TRBD1. The sequence was collected from a human donor with acute or convalescent COVID-19. The donor label of this sample is uncertain. Sequencing was carried out using peripheral blood. The CDR3 spells CASSFLGQGAAKDTEAFF. The CDR3 region has the DNA TGTGCCAGCAGTTTCCTCGGACAGGGGGCGGCTAAGGACACTGAAGCTTTCTTT.